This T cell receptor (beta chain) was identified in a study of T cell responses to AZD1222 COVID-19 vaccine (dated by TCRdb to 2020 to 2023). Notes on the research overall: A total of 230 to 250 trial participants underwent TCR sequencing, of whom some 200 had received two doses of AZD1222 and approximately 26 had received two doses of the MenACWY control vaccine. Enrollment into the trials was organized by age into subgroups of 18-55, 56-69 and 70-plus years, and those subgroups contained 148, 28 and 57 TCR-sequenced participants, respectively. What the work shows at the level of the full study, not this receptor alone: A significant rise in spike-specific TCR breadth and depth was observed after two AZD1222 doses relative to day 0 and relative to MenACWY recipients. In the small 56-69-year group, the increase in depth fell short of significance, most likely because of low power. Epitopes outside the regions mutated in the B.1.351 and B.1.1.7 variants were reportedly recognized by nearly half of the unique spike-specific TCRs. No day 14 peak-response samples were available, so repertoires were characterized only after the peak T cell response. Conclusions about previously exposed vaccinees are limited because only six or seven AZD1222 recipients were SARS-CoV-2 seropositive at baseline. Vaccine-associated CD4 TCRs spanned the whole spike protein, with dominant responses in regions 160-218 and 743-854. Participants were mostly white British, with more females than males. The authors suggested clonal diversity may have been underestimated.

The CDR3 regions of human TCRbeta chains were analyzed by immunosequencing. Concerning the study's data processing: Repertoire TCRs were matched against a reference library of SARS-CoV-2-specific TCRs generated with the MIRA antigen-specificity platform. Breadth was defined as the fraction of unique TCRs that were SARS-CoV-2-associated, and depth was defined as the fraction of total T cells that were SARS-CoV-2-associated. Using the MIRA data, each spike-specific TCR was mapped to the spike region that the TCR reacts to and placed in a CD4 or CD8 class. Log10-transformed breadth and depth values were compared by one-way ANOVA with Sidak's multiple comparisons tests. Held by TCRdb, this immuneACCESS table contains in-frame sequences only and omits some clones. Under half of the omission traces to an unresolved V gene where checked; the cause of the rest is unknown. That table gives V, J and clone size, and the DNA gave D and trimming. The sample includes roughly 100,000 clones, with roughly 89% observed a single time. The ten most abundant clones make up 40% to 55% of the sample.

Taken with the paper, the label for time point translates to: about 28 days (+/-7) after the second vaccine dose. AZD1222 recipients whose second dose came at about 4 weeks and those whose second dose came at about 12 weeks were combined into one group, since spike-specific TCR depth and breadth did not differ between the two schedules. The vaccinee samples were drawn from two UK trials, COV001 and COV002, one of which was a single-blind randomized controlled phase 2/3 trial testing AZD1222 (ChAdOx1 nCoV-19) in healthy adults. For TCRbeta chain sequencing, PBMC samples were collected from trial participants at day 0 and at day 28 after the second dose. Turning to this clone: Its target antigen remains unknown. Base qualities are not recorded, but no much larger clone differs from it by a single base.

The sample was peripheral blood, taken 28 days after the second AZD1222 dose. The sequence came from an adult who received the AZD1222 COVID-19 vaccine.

CDR3 region: CASSNGREHFFQPQHF. The nucleotide sequence reads as follows: TGTGCCAGCAGTAATGGGAGGGAACACTTCTTTCAGCCCCAGCATTTT. The chain links TRBV5-8 with TRBJ1-5, with the D gene call left open. Including the terminal cysteine and phenylalanine, the CDR3 comprises 16 residues. The read is trimmed to its CDR3 DNA, 48 bases read in frame from base 1. CDR1 and CDR2 were assigned from the germline V gene as SGHTS and YDEGEE. The junction shows trimming of 5 bases on V and 6 bases on J, plus 21 bases between the germline ends.